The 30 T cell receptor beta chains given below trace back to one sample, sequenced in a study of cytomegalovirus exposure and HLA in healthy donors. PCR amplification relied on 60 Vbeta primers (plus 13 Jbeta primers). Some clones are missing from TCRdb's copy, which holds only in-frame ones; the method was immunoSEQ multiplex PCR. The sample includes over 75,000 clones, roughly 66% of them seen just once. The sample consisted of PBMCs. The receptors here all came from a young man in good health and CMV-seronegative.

This CDR3 is CASSGAGGGQNIQYF. The CDR3 bases are TGTGCCAGCTCTGGGGCGGGAGGGGGGCAAAACATTCAGTACTTC. The chain carries TRBV27 and TRBJ2-4; the match to TRBD2 covers 9 bases. V was clipped by 8 bases and J by 5 bases; unmatched bases: 10. In germline, CDR1 is MNHEY, CDR2 SMNVEV (reference sequence). The CDR3 covers 15 residues.

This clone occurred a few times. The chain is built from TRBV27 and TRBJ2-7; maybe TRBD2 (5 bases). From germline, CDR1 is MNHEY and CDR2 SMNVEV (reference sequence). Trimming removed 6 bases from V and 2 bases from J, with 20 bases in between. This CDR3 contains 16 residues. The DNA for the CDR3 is TGTGCCAGCAGCCTGATAAGTGGGGAGAGACCCTACGAGCAGTACTTC. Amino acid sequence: CASSLISGERPYEQYF.

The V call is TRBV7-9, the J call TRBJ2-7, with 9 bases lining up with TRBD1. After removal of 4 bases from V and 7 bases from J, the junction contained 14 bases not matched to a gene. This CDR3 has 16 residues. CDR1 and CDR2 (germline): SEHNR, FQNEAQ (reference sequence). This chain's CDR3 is CASSSIGTGTGMEQYF. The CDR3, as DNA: TGTGCCAGCAGCTCAATCGGGACAGGGACTGGTATGGAGCAGTACTTC.

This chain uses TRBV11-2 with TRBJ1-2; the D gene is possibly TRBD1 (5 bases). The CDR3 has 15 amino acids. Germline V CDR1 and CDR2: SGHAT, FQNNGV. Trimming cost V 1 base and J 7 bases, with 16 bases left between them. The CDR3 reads CASSLGRPAGGGYTF. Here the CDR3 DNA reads TGTGCCAGCAGCTTAGGACGACCGGCGGGGGGTGGCTACACCTTC.

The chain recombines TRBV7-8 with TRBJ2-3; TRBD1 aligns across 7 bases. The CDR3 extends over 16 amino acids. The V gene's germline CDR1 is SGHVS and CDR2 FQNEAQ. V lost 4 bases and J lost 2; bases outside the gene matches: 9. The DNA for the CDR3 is TGTGCCAGCAGCTCCGTCGGGACAGCAGCCACAGATACGCAGTATTTT. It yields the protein CASSSVGTAATDTQYF.

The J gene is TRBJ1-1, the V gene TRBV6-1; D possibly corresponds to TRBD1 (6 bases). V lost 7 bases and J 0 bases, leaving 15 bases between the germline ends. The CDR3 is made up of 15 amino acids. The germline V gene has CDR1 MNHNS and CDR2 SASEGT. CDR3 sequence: CASTTGVGMNTEAFF. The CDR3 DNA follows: TGTGCCAGCACGACAGGAGTGGGGATGAACACTGAAGCTTTCTTT.

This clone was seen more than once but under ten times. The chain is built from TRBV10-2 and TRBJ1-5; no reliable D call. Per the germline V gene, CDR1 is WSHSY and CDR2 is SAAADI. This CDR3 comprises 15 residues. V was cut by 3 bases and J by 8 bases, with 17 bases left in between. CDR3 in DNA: TGCGCCAGCAGTGAAGGTAGAATAACGGGTGAGCCCCAGCATTTT. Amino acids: CASSEGRITGEPQHF.

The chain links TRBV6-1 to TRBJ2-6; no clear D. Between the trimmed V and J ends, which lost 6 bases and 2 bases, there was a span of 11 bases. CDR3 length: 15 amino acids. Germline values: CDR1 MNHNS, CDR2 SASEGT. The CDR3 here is CASRPSRAGANVLTF. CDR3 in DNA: TGTGCCAGCAGACCTTCTCGGGCTGGGGCCAACGTCCTGACTTTC.

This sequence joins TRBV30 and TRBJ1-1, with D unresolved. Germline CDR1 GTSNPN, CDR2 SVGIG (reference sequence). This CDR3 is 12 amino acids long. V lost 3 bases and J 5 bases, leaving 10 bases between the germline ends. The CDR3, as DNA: TGTGCCTGGAGGGGTTCAGGAACTGAAGCTTTCTTT. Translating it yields CAWRGSGTEAFF.

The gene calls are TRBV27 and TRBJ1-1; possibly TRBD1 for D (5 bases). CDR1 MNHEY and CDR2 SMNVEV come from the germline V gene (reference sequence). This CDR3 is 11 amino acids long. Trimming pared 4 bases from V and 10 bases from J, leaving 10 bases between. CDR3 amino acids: CASSWEGRAFF. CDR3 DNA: TGTGCCAGCAGTTGGGAGGGGAGAGCTTTCTTT.

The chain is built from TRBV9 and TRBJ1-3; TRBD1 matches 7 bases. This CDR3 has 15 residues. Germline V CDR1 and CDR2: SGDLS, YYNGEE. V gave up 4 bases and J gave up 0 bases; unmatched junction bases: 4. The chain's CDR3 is CASSQGQSSGNTIYF. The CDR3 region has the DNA TGTGCCAGCAGCCAGGGACAGAGCTCTGGAAACACCATATATTTT.

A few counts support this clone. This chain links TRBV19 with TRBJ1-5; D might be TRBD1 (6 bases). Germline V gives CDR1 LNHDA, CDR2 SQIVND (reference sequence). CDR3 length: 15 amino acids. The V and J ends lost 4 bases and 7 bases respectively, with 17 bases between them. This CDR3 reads CASSSAQGLGQPQHF. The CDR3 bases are TGTGCCAGTAGTAGTGCTCAGGGGCTCGGGCAGCCCCAGCATTTT. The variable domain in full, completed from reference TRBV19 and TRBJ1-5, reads DGGITQSPKYLFRKEGQNVTLSCEQNLNHDAMYWYRQDPGQGLRLIYYSQIVNDFQKGDIAEGYSVSREKKESFPLTVTSAQKNPTAFYLCASSSAQGLGQPQHFGDGTRLSIL.

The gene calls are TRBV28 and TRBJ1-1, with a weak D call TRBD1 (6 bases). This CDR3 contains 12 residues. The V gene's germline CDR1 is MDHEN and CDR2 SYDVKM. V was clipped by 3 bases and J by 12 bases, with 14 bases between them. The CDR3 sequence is CASSLGDRKTFF. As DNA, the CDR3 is TGTGCCAGCAGTTTGGGCGACAGGAAAACTTTCTTT.

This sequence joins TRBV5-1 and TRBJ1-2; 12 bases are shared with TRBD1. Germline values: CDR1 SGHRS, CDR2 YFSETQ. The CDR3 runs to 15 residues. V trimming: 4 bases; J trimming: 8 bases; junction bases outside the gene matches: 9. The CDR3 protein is CASSPLGQGATGYTF. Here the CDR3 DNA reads TGCGCCAGCAGCCCCTTGGGACAGGGGGCGACGGGCTACACCTTC. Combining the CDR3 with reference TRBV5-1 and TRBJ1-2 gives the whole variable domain KAGVTQTPRYLIKTRGQQVTLSCSPISGHRSVSWYQQTPGQGLQFLFEYFSETQRNKGNFPGRFSGRQFSNSRSEMNVSTLELGDSALYLCASSPLGQGATGYTFGSGTRLTVV.

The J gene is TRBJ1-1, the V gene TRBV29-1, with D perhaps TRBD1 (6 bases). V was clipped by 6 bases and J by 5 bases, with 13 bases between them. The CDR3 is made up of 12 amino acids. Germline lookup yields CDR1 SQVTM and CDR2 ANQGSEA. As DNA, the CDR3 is TGCAGCGTCAGACAGGTTGGGACTGAAGCTTTCTTT. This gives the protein CSVRQVGTEAFF.

The CDR3 bases are TGCGCCAGCAGCCAAGAGACTAGATCGAGGCAGTTCTTC. It specifies CASSQETRSRQFF. The rearrangement joins TRBV4-1 to TRBJ2-1, with D perhaps matching TRBD2 (6 bases). V was clipped by 0 bases and J by 12 bases, with 12 bases between them. Germline CDR1 MGHRA, CDR2 YSYEKL. The CDR3 runs 13 residues.

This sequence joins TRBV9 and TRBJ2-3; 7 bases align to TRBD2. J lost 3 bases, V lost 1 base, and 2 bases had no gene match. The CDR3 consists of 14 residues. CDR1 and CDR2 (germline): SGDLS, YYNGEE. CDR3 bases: TGTGCCAGCAGCGTATTTAGCGGGACAGATACGCAGTATTTT. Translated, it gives CASSVFSGTDTQYF.

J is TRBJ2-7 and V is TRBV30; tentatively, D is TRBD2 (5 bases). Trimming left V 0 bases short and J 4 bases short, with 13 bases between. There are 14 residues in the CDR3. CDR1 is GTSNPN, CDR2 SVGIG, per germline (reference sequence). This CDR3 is CAWSVPLEGYEQYF. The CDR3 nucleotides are TGTGCCTGGAGTGTACCCCTCGAGGGTTACGAGCAGTACTTC.

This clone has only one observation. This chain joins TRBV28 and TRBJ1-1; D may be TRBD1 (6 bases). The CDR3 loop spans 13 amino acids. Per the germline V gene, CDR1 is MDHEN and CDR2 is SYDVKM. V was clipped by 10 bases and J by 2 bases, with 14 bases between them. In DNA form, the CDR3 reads TGTGCCACTCTGACAGGCTCAAACACTGAAGCTTTCTTT. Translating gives CATLTGSNTEAFF.

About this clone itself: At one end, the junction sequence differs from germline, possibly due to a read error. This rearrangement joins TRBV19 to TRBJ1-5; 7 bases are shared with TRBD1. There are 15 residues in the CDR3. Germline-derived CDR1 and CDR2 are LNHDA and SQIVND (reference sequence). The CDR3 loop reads CASSIPTGSTQPQHF. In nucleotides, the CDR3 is TGTGCCAGTAGTATACCGACAGGGAGCACTCAGCCCCAGCATTTT.

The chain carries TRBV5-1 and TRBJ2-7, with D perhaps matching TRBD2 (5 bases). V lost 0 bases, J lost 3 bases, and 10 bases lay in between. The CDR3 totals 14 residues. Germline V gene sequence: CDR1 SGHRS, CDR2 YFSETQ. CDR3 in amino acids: CASSLGTTIYEQYF. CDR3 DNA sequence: TGCGCCAGCAGCTTGGGGACGACTATCTACGAGCAGTACTTC.

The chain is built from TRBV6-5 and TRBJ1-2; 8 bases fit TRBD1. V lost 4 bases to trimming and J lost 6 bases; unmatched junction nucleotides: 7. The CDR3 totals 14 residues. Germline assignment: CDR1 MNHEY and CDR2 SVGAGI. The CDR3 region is CASSSQGGIDGYTF. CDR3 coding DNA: TGTGCCAGCAGTTCACAGGGGGGGATAGATGGCTACACCTTC.

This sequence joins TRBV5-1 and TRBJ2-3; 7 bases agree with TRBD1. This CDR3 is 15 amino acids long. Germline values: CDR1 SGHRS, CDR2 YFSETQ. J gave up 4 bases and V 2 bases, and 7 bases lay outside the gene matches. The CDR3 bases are TGCGCCAGCAGCTTCGGGACAGTCCCTTCAGATACGCAGTATTTT. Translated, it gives CASSFGTVPSDTQYF.

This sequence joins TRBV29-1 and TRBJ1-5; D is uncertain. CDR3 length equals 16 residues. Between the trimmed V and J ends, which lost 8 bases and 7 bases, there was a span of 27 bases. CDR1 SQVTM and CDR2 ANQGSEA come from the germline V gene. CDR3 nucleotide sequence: TGCAGCCCCAACGACCGGACTGTCCTTAAAGGACAGCCCCAGCATTTT. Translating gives CSPNDRTVLKGQPQHF.

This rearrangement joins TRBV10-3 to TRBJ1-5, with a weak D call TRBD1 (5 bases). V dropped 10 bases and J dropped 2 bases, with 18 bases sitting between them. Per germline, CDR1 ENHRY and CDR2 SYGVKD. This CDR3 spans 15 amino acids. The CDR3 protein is CATTRGGGGNQPQHF. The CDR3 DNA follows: TGTGCCACCACTAGGGGAGGAGGTGGCAATCAGCCCCAGCATTTT.

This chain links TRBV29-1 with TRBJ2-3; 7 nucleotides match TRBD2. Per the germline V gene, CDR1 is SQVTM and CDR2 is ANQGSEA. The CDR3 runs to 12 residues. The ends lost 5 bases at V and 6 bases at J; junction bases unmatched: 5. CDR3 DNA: TGCAGCGTTCTCCTAGCGGCCGATACGCAGTATTTT. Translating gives CSVLLAADTQYF.

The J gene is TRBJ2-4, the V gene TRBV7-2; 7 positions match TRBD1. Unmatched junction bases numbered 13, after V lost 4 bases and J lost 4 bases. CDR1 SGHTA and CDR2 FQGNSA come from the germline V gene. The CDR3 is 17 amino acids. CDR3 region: CASSSPFLGTAKNIQYF. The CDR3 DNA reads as TGTGCCAGCAGCTCCCCGTTTCTCGGGACAGCTAAAAACATTCAGTACTTC.

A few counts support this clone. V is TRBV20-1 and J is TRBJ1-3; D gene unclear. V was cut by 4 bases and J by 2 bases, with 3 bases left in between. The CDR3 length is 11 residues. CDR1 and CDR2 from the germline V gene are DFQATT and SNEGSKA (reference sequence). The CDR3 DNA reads TGCAGTGCTATAACTGGAAACACCATATATTTT. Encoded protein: CSAITGNTIYF.

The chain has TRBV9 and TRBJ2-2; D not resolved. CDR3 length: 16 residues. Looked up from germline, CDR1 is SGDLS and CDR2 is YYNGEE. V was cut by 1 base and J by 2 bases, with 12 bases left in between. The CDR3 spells CASSVLADINTGELFF. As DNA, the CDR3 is TGTGCCAGCAGCGTATTGGCGGATATTAACACCGGGGAGCTGTTTTTT.

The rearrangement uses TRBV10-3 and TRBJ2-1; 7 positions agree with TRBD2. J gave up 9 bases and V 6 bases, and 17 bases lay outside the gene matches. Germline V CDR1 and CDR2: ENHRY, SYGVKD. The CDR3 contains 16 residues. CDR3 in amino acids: CAISEPGLRDLGEQFF. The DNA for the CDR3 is TGTGCCATCAGCGAACCGGGACTACGGGACCTCGGTGAGCAGTTCTTC.